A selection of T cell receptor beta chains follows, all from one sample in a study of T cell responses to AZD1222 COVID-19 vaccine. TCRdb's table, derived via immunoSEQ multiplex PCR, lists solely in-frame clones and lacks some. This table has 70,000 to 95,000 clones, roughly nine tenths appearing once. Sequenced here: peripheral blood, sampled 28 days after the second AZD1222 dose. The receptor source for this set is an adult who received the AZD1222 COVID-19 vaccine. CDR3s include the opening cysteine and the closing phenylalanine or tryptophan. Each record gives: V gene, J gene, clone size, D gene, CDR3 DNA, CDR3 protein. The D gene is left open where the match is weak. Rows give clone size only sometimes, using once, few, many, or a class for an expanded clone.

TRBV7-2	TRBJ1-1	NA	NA	TGTGCCAGCAGCCTAGACCTGAACACTGAAGCTTTCTTT	CASSLDLNTEAFF
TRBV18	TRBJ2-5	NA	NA	TGTGCCAGCTCACCGGCGGCAGGAGGAGAGACCCAGTACTTC	CASSPAAGGETQYF
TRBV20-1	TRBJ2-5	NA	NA	TGCAGTGCGGACCAGCAAGAGACCCAGTACTTC	CSADQQETQYF
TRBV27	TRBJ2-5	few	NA	TGTGCCAGCAGTTTATCCGCAGGTTGGGAAGAGACCCAGTACTTC	CASSLSAGWEETQYF
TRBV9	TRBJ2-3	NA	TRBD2	TGTGCCAGCAGCGCGAGCGGGAGGCTTGAAGATACGCAGTATTTT	CASSASGRLEDTQYF
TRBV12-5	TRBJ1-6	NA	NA	TGTGCTAGTGGTTTGTGGGACGGCAATTCACCCCTCCACTTT	CASGLWDGNSPLHF
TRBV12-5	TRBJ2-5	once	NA	TGTGCTAGTGGTTTAGGACCCCTACAAGAGACCCAGTACTTC	CASGLGPLQETQYF
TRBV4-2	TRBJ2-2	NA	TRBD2	TGTGCCAGCAGCCAAGATCCCTCCTACGCTAGCGGGAGGTACGACACCGGGGAGCTGTTTTTT	CASSQDPSYASGRYDTGELFF
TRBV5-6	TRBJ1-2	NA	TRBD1	TGTGCCAGCAGCTGGGACAGGGTGCAAGGCTACACCTTC	CASSWDRVQGYTF
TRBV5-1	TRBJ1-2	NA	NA	TGCGCCAGCAGCTTGGTGGCCCACTATGGCTACACCTTC	CASSLVAHYGYTF
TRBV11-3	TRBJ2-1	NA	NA	TGTGCCAGCAGCTTAGGTCTAGGGGGCAATGAGCAGTTCTTC	CASSLGLGGNEQFF
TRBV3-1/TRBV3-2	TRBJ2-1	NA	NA	TGTGCCAGCAGTTCGGGATACAATGAGCAGTTCTTC	CASSSGYNEQFF
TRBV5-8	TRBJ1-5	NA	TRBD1	TGTGCCAGCAGCTTAGGGACAGCCAGCAATCAGCCCCAGCATTTT	CASSLGTASNQPQHF
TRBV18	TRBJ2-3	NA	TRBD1	TGTGCCAGCTCACTGGGACAGGGGGTAACAGATACGCAGTATTTT	CASSLGQGVTDTQYF
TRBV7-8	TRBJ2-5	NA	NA	TGTGCCAGCAGCTTAGTGGGCAGTGTCCCCATCCAAGAGACCCAGTACTTC	CASSLVGSVPIQETQYF
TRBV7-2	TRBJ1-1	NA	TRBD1	TGTGCCAGCAGCTTTACCGGGACAGCGGGGCTTGAAGCTTTCTTT	CASSFTGTAGLEAFF
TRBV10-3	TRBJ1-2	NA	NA	TGTGCCATCAGTGGACTTCAGGGAAGGGATGGCTACACCTTC	CAISGLQGRDGYTF
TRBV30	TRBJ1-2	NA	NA	TGTGCCAGTTACGGACGCTATGGCTACACCTTC	CASYGRYGYTF
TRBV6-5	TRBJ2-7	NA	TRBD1	TGTGCCAGCAGTTTACAGGGGGGCTCCTACGAGCAGTACTTC	CASSLQGGSYEQYF
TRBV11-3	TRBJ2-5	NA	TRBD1	TGTGCCAGCAGCCACGGGACAGGGGGCCAAGAGACCCAGTACTTC	CASSHGTGGQETQYF
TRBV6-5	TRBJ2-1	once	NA	TGTGCCAGCAGTTACTCCCTGGGGGCTGGTGAGCAGTTCTTC	CASSYSLGAGEQFF
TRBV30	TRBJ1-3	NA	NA	TGTGCCTGGAGTGTAAGCGGAAGAAACACCATATATTTT	CAWSVSGRNTIYF
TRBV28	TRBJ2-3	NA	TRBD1	TGTGCCAGCAGTTTCTGGGACAGGGGAAGTCCAGATACGCAGTATTTT	CASSFWDRGSPDTQYF
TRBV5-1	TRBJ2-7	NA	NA	TGCGCCAGCAGCTTAATCCGGGACAACAACGAGCAGTACTTC	CASSLIRDNNEQYF
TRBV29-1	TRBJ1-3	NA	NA	TGCAGCGTCCGTCCCCATTCTGGAAACACCATATATTTT	CSVRPHSGNTIYF
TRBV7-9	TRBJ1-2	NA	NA	TGTGCCAGCAGCGCCCCCGGGGTGGGCCACTATGGCTACACCTTC	CASSAPGVGHYGYTF
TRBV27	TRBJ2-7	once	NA	TGTGCCAGCAGCCCGTCCGGGGCCAGTCCCTACGAGCAGTACTTC	CASSPSGASPYEQYF
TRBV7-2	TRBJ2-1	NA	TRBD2	TGTGCCGGATCACAGTCCCTAGCGGGAGGGGTCTCCTACAATGAGCAGTTCTTC	CAGSQSLAGGVSYNEQFF
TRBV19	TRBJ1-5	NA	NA	TGTGCCAGTAGTATACAAGAGAACAATCAGCCCCAGCATTTT	CASSIQENNQPQHF
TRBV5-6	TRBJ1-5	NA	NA	TGTGCCAGCAAAACCCTGTGGGGTACTGAGCCCCAGCATTTT	CASKTLWGTEPQHF
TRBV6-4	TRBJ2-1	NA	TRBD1	TGTGCCAGCAGTGACCGCGGGACAGGGGGCAATGAGCAGTTCTTC	CASSDRGTGGNEQFF
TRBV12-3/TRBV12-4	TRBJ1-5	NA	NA	TGTGCCAGCAGTTTCACAGGCAATCAGCCCCAGCATTTT	CASSFTGNQPQHF